This T cell receptor (beta chain) was sequenced during a study of shared T cell receptors in the human thymus. Assay used: immunoSEQ multiplex PCR; TCRdb lists only in-frame clones, some missing. The profile shows 65,000 to 70,000 clones, nearly 95% of them singletons. Trimming took 1 base from V and 6 from J; bases not matched to a gene: 8. The CDR3 contains 16 residues. Germline lookup yields CDR1 MGHDK and CDR2 SYGVNS. Input material: thymocytes. The chain is built from TRBV25-1 and TRBJ1-4; 7 bases are shared with TRBD1. This TCR was recovered from a human donor. In DNA form, the CDR3 reads TGTGCCAGCAGTGAATTAAGACAGGGTCAACATGAAAAACTGTTTTTT. It is translated as CASSELRQGQHEKLFF.